Following are 32 T cell receptor beta chains from one sample sequenced in a study of regulatory T cells in long-lasting Graves disease. Time point of the sample: newly diagnosed GD, antithyroid drugs for less than 3 months. With RNA extracted from PBMCs as input, the TCR library was made. Combining iRepertoire HTBI primers with Arm-PCR of CDR3 regions, the authors built TCR beta libraries. From the multiplex PCR reads, TCRdb called clonotypes with MiXCR, one entry per CDR3 protein. The table lists 350,000 to 450,000 distinct CDR3 sequences, 15% of them singletons. These data were likewise used in another study, on T cells in Graves' hyperthyroidism and ophthalmopathy.

The starting material was peripheral blood mononuclear cells (PBMCs), obtained at new diagnosis, from a patient treated with antithyroid drugs. All receptors come from a woman aged 30 to 39 with Graves disease.

This clonotype was detected many times. This chain connects TRBV7-2 to TRBJ2-7; D is ambiguous. Trimming removed 0 bases at V and 1 base at J, with 10 bases between. This CDR3 has 15 amino acids. Germline CDR1 SGHTA, CDR2 FQGNSA. The CDR3 DNA reads as TGTGCCAGCAGCTTAGCGGGGTCGAAATCCTACGAGCAGTACTTC. Translating gives CASSLAGSKSYEQYF.

This clonotype has ten or more counts. The chain combines TRBV6-2 or TRBV6-3 with TRBJ1-1; D unresolved. The germline gives CDR1 MNHEY, CDR2 SVGEGT. Trimming took off 5 bases at V and 10 bases at J, with 14 bases between the two ends. The CDR3 has 12 amino acids. CDR3 coding DNA: TGTGCCAGCAGTACCTCGACGGACGGAGCTTTCTTT. Protein sequence: CASSTSTDGAFF.

This clonotype was picked up many times. The rearrangement uses TRBV9 and TRBJ2-1, with TRBD2 identical over 9 bases. This CDR3 has 15 amino acids. The J segment lost 9 bases and the V segment lost 0 bases, leaving 7 bases of the junction unmatched. CDR1 SGDLS and CDR2 YYNGEE come from the germline V gene. CDR3 in DNA: TGTGCCAGCAGCGTAGTCGCATCAGCGGGAGGTGAGCAGTTCTTC. Residues: CASSVVASAGGEQFF. The full variable domain, its missing parts supplied by reference TRBV9 and TRBJ2-1, is DSGVTQTPKHLITATGQRVTLRCSPRSGDLSVYWYQQSLDQGLQFLIQYYNGEERAKGNILERFSAQQFPDLHSELNLSSLELGDSALYFCASSVVASAGGEQFFGPGTRLTVL.

In nucleotides, the CDR3 is TGTGCCAGCAGCCAAGCCAGGGGCCGTGGCTACACCTTC. Protein product: CASSQARGRGYTF. The rearrangement links TRBV3-1 to TRBJ1-2; tentatively, D is TRBD1 (6 bases). The CDR3 has 13 residues. Trimming pared 1 base from V and 7 bases from J, leaving 10 bases between. Germline CDR1 is LGHDT and CDR2 is YNNKEL (reference sequence).

The rearrangement joins TRBV24-1 to TRBJ2-1, with D perhaps assigned TRBD1 or TRBD2 (6 bases each). This CDR3 spans 16 amino acids. Germline V gene data show CDR1 as KGHDR and CDR2 as SFDVKD. Trimming left V 1 base short and J 8 bases short, with 17 bases between. The CDR3 loop is CATSDLGRYGGDEQFF. The CDR3 DNA follows: TGTGCCACCAGTGATTTAGGGCGATACGGGGGCGATGAGCAGTTCTTC.

This clonotype appeared a few times. This sequence joins TRBV15 and TRBJ2-2, with 8 bases identical to TRBD1. Per germline, CDR1 LNHNV and CDR2 YYDKDF (reference sequence). The CDR3 spans 16 residues. V dropped 3 bases and J dropped 6; count of bases not matched to a gene: 9. CDR3 residues: CATSSGTGPRAGELFF. As DNA, the CDR3 is TGTGCCACCAGCAGCGGGACAGGCCCGAGGGCCGGGGAGCTGTTTTTT.

The sample holds a few counts of this clonotype. This chain links TRBV20-1 with TRBJ2-7, with TRBD2 identical over 11 bases. Germline CDR1 reads DFQATT; CDR2 reads SNEGSKA (reference sequence). After removal of 3 bases from V and 0 bases from J, the junction contained 4 bases not matched to a gene. This CDR3 spans 15 amino acids. The CDR3 loop reads CSARGLAEASYEQYF. In DNA, the CDR3 is TGCAGTGCTAGGGGACTAGCGGAGGCCTCCTACGAGCAGTACTTC.

This clonotype was seen at least ten times. The V call is TRBV27, the J call TRBJ2-3; the match to TRBD2 covers 9 bases. Germline CDR1 and CDR2: MNHEY and SMNVEV (reference sequence). The length of the CDR3 is 15 residues. The V segment lost 2 bases and the J segment 5 bases; nucleotides outside the gene matches: 5. CDR3 bases: TGTGCCAGCAGTTTAGGCGGGAGGGCGGGAGATACGCAGTATTTT. Translation gives CASSLGGRAGDTQYF.

This clonotype was picked up a small number of times. The chain employs TRBV19 and TRBJ1-2; no clear D gene. Germline V gives CDR1 LNHDA, CDR2 SQIVND (reference sequence). V lost 0 bases to trimming and J lost 6 bases, with 8 bases between them. The CDR3 extends over 13 amino acids. This CDR3 reads CASSIDGVDGYTF. The DNA of the CDR3 is TGTGCCAGTAGTATAGATGGTGTGGATGGCTACACCTTC.

This clonotype was recorded at least ten times. The gene calls are TRBV12-3 or TRBV12-4 and TRBJ2-7, with TRBD2 identical over 7 bases. The CDR3 sequence is 14 residues long. V was clipped by 1 base and J by 5 bases; unmatched bases: 5. CDR3 coding DNA: TGTGCCAGCAGTTTAGAGGCGGGAGTGGACGAGCAGTACTTC. It specifies CASSLEAGVDEQYF.

This clonotype was detected many times. The chain joins TRBV6-2 or TRBV6-3 to TRBJ1-6; tentatively, D is TRBD1 (5 bases). This CDR3 has 13 residues. The ends were cut back, 5 bases at V and 11 bases at J, with 13 bases in the middle. Germline assignment: CDR1 MNHEY and CDR2 SVGEGT. The CDR3 nucleotides read TGTGCCAGCAGTGGGGGGACGGCGGCACCCCTCCACTTT. It yields the protein CASSGGTAAPLHF.

CDR3 protein: CASSIDSSNQPQHF. The CDR3 coding sequence is TGTGCCAGTAGTATAGACTCCAGCAATCAGCCCCAGCATTTT. The genes are TRBV19 and TRBJ1-5; D gene uncertain. Germline V lookup: CDR1 LNHDA, CDR2 SQIVND (reference sequence). The germline V and J ends were trimmed by 0 bases and 1 base, with 4 bases remaining between them. The CDR3 contains 14 residues. The entire variable domain, with the rest obtained from reference TRBV19 and TRBJ1-5, is as follows: DGGITQSPKYLFRKEGQNVTLSCEQNLNHDAMYWYRQDPGQGLRLIYYSQIVNDFQKGDIAEGYSVSREKKESFPLTVTSAQKNPTAFYLCASSIDSSNQPQHFGDGTRLSIL.

This clonotype was picked up many times. The genes are TRBV3-1 and TRBJ2-7, with D perhaps matching TRBD1 or TRBD2 (5 bases each). Germline V gene data show CDR1 as LGHDT and CDR2 as YNNKEL (reference sequence). This CDR3 region has 15 residues. Deletions cut 1 base from V and 0 bases from J, with 10 bases between. CDR3: CASSQAPGRSYEQYF. The CDR3, as DNA: TGTGCCAGCAGCCAAGCCCCGGGGCGCTCCTACGAGCAGTACTTC.

This clonotype was found many times. The chain links TRBV7-9 to TRBJ2-7; tentative D call: TRBD1 (6 bases). The CDR3 covers 12 residues. Trimming took off 5 bases at V and 6 bases at J, with 11 bases between the two ends. The germline V gene has CDR1 SEHNR and CDR2 FQNEAQ (reference sequence). This CDR3 is CASSRTAPEQYF. CDR3 bases: TGTGCCAGCAGCCGGACAGCTCCCGAGCAGTACTTC.

This clonotype appeared a few times. The rearrangement links TRBV5-1 to TRBJ1-2; D remains ambiguous. This CDR3 is 12 amino acids long. V lost 0 bases, J lost 8 bases, and 8 bases lay in between. Germline CDR1 SGHRS, CDR2 YFSETQ. Here the CDR3 DNA reads TGCGCCAGCAGCTTGGGACCAAACGGCTACACCTTC. Its translation is CASSLGPNGYTF.

This chain uses TRBV12-3 or TRBV12-4 with TRBJ2-7; 16 bases agree with TRBD2. The CDR3 loop spans 18 amino acids. The V segment lost 1 base and the J segment 1 base; nucleotides outside the gene matches: 4. CDR3 loop: CASSLGGLAGGISYEQYF. In nucleotides, the CDR3 is TGTGCCAGCAGTTTAGGGGGACTAGCGGGAGGGATATCCTACGAGCAGTACTTC.

There are many counts of this clonotype. In DNA form, the CDR3 reads TGTGCCAGCAGCCCCCGGGATGGGGGCCAGGATACGCAGTATTTT. Protein: CASSPRDGGQDTQYF. This chain uses TRBV3-1 with TRBJ2-3; D might be TRBD1 (6 bases). The CDR3 is 15 amino acids. Deletions cut 4 bases from V and 6 bases from J, with 17 bases between. Germline V CDR1 and CDR2: LGHDT, YNNKEL (reference sequence).

Regarding this clonotype: A read error is the likely source, as a far larger clone sits one nucleotide away. The V gene is TRBV7-2, the J gene TRBJ2-1, with D perhaps matching TRBD2 (5 bases). The CDR3 totals 15 residues. Trimming removed 8 bases at V and 5 bases at J, with 19 bases between. CDR1 is SGHTA and CDR2 is FQGNSA in the germline V gene. The CDR3 loop reads CASALTGIVHNEQFF. The CDR3 nucleotides are TGTGCCAGCGCCCTTACCGGGATTGTCCACAATGAGCAGTTCTTC.

This clonotype was counted ten times or more. The CDR3 protein is CAWSAENRAFF. The CDR3 coding sequence is TGTGCCTGGAGCGCGGAGAACCGAGCTTTCTTT. The V call is TRBV30, the J call TRBJ1-1; D ambiguous. Germline CDR1 GTSNPN, CDR2 SVGIG (reference sequence). The CDR3 has 11 residues. Trimming removed 3 bases at V and 10 bases at J, with 12 bases between.

The table lists this clonotype with many counts. J is TRBJ2-7 and V is TRBV20-1, with D perhaps matching TRBD1 (5 bases). CDR1 is DFQATT and CDR2 is SNEGSKA in the germline V gene (reference sequence). The germline V and J ends were trimmed by 6 bases and 0 bases, with 12 bases remaining between them. This CDR3 comprises 13 residues. This CDR3 is CSAPGQSSYEQYF. In nucleotides, the CDR3 is TGCAGTGCCCCAGGACAAAGCTCCTACGAGCAGTACTTC.

This clonotype was seen only a few times. The V gene is TRBV5-1, the J gene TRBJ2-5; 10 bases align to TRBD2. V gave up 2 bases and J gave up 1 base; unmatched junction bases: 11. The V gene's germline CDR1 is SGHRS and CDR2 YFSETQ. CDR3 length equals 18 residues. The CDR3 protein is CASSFGLTSGYSQETQYF. The CDR3 nucleotides read TGCGCCAGCAGCTTTGGTTTGACTAGCGGGTATTCCCAAGAGACCCAGTACTTC. Drawing the rest from reference TRBV5-1 and TRBJ2-5, the complete variable domain is KAGVTQTPRYLIKTRGQQVTLSCSPISGHRSVSWYQQTPGQGLQFLFEYFSETQRNKGNFPGRFSGRQFSNSRSEMNVSTLELGDSALYLCASSFGLTSGYSQETQYFGPGTRLLVL.

This rearrangement joins TRBV4-1 to TRBJ2-4; TRBD2 matches at 8 bases. The trim removed 0 bases at V and 5 bases at J, leaving 9 bases unmatched. CDR3 size: 17 residues. Germline CDR1 is MGHRA and CDR2 is YSYEKL. The CDR3 sequence is CASSQEPGGYQENIQYF. As DNA, the CDR3 is TGCGCCAGCAGCCAAGAGCCGGGAGGGTATCAGGAAAACATTCAGTACTTC.

This clonotype was counted many times. The chain recombines TRBV30 with TRBJ1-1; D unresolved. V dropped 5 bases and J dropped 1 base, with 5 bases sitting between them. Per the germline V gene, CDR1 is GTSNPN and CDR2 is SVGIG (reference sequence). There are 11 residues in the CDR3. This CDR3 reads CAWGRNTEAFF. CDR3 in DNA: TGTGCCTGGGGGCGGAACACTGAAGCTTTCTTT.

The V and J genes are TRBV3-1 and TRBJ1-1; 7 bases match TRBD1. This CDR3 is 15 amino acids long. With 4 bases clipped from V and 2 bases from J, the junction kept 7 bases outside the gene matches. Germline CDR1 and CDR2: LGHDT and YNNKEL (reference sequence). This CDR3 reads CASSLARGRNTEAFF. Here the CDR3 DNA reads TGTGCCAGCAGCCTAGCTAGGGGGCGCAACACTGAAGCTTTCTTT.

This clonotype was observed a handful of times. The chain joins TRBV14 to TRBJ2-1; D may correspond to TRBD1 or TRBD2 (5 bases each). Germline V lookup: CDR1 SGHDN, CDR2 FVKESK. This CDR3 contains 16 residues. Trimming took off 5 bases at V and 8 bases at J, with 22 bases between the two ends. This CDR3 reads CASSFRDLRVFDEQFF. DNA of the CDR3: TGTGCCAGCAGCTTCCGGGACCTGAGGGTTTTCGATGAGCAGTTCTTC.

The V and J genes are TRBV19 and TRBJ1-2; TRBD1 agrees at 7 bases. Germline V gene data show CDR1 as LNHDA and CDR2 as SQIVND (reference sequence). V dropped 7 bases and J dropped 6; count of bases not matched to a gene: 8. This CDR3 is built from 13 residues. The CDR3 sequence: CASNMGQLDGYTF. CDR3 coding DNA: TGTGCCAGTAACATGGGACAGCTTGATGGCTACACCTTC.

As concerns this clonotype: This may be a read error: a much more frequent sequence differs by one nucleotide. The V gene is TRBV20-1, the J gene TRBJ2-7, with 10 bases lining up with TRBD2. CDR3 size: 17 residues. After removal of 3 bases from V and 7 bases from J, the junction contained 18 bases not matched to a gene. In germline, CDR1 is DFQATT, CDR2 SNEGSKA (reference sequence). CDR3 loop: CSARSEGASGSANEQYF. The CDR3, as DNA: TGCAGTGCTAGGTCCGAAGGGGCTAGCGGGAGTGCAAATGAGCAGTACTTC.

This clonotype has more than one count but fewer than ten. The rearrangement uses TRBV20-1 and TRBJ2-5, with D uncertain. V gave up 3 bases and J gave up 5 bases, with 13 bases separating them. Germline V CDR1 and CDR2: DFQATT, SNEGSKA (reference sequence). CDR3 length: 13 amino acids. The DNA of the CDR3 is TGCAGTGCTAGTAAGGGTATTGCGGAGACCCAGTACTTC. The encoded protein is CSASKGIAETQYF.

This clonotype appeared many times. The rearrangement joins TRBV20-1 to TRBJ2-7; no clear D gene. Germline V gene sequence: CDR1 DFQATT, CDR2 SNEGSKA (reference sequence). Between the trimmed V and J ends, which lost 2 bases and 3 bases, there was a span of 11 bases. The CDR3 sequence is 13 residues long. The CDR3 DNA follows: TGCAGTGCTAGATCCAGCGCGGTCTACGAGCAGTACTTC. Its protein is CSARSSAVYEQYF.

This clonotype was found many times. The chain is built from TRBV20-1 and TRBJ2-7; no reliable D call. Germline V gene data show CDR1 as DFQATT and CDR2 as SNEGSKA (reference sequence). The CDR3 has 17 residues. V shed 0 bases and J shed 0 bases, with 18 bases lying between them. This CDR3 is CSARDFKTELLSYEQYF. CDR3 DNA: TGCAGTGCTAGAGATTTCAAGACGGAACTACTCTCCTACGAGCAGTACTTC.

This clonotype has ten or more counts. J is TRBJ2-1 and V is TRBV5-1; 8 nucleotides line up with TRBD2. CDR3 length: 17 residues. The V gene end was trimmed by 4 bases and the J gene end by 7 bases; junction bases not matched to a gene: 16. Germline V CDR1 and CDR2: SGHRS, YFSETQ. The CDR3 nucleotides are TGCGCCAGCAGCCCCGGGGGGGGTAGGAGGTGGGAGAATGAGCAGTTCTTC. As protein: CASSPGGGRRWENEQFF.

Here the CDR3 reads CATSREAGFNYGYTF. The CDR3 region has the DNA TGTGCCACCAGCAGAGAGGCAGGGTTCAACTATGGCTACACCTTC. This sequence joins TRBV15 and TRBJ1-2; a possible D gene is TRBD1 (5 bases). Trimming took 0 bases from V and 2 from J, leaving 10 bases between them. The CDR3 sequence is 15 residues long. Germline V gene sequence: CDR1 LNHNV, CDR2 YYDKDF (reference sequence).